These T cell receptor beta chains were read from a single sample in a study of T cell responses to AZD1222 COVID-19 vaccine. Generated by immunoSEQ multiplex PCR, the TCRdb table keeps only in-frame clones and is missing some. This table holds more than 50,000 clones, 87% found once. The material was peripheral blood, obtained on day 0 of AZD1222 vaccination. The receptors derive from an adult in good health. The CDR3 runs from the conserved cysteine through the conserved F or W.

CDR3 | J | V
CASSVAGGQTAYNEQFF | TRBJ2-1 | TRBV9
CASSSAGAGSIGNQPQHF | TRBJ1-5 | TRBV5-1
CASSQDRVVQFF | TRBJ2-1 | TRBV4-1
CASSPTSGGAYYGYTF | TRBJ1-2 | TRBV2
CATSRDKGGWDEQYF | TRBJ2-7 | TRBV15
CASSRDPQETQYF | TRBJ2-5 | TRBV6-2/TRBV6-3
CASSQAAEAFF | TRBJ1-1 | TRBV3-1/TRBV3-2
CASSLAGGGYEQYF | TRBJ2-7 | TRBV5-1
CASSSISYEQYF | TRBJ2-7 | TRBV12-3/TRBV12-4
CASSFSPRRQGAPYYGYTF | TRBJ1-2 | TRBV27
CASSQDLGQPQHF | TRBJ1-5 | TRBV4-1
CASKLEPQRETQYF | TRBJ2-5 | TRBV28
CASSSTSGAYEQYF | TRBJ2-7 | TRBV7-2
CASSSNREQYF | TRBJ2-7 | TRBV7-9
CASSYSFGANVLTF | TRBJ2-6 | TRBV6-5
CASSGPGTLNYEQYF | TRBJ2-7 | TRBV6-2/TRBV6-3
CSARTGNTGELFF | TRBJ2-2 | TRBV29-1
CASSRMRDGYTF | TRBJ1-2 | TRBV6-2/TRBV6-3
CASSEIWTGATNEKLFF | TRBJ1-4 | TRBV6-1
CASSLLENYEQYF | TRBJ2-7 | TRBV5-1
CASSYGGAYEQYF | TRBJ2-7 | TRBV19
CASSEPGTESRELFF | TRBJ1-4 | TRBV25-1
CASSQDPTGNQPQHF | TRBJ1-5 | TRBV4-3